These 12 T cell receptor beta chains share one sample of origin, sequenced in a study of OX40 agonist ivuxolimab in advanced cancers. Clones were read by immunoSEQ multiplex PCR, and TCRdb kept only the in-frame ones, dropping some. The sample contains 60,000 to 70,000 clones, approximately 90% of which appear only once. Here the sequenced sample was CD4+ or CD8+ T cells sorted from blood, taken in a trial of the OX40 agonist ivuxolimab. Source of these receptors: an adult with an advanced solid tumor such as melanoma, head and neck, liver or kidney cancer.

The CDR3 coding sequence is TGTGCCTGGACCTCTACCCGAGGGGAAAAACTGTTTTTT. Amino acids: CAWTSTRGEKLFF. This chain uses TRBV30 with TRBJ1-4; D is undetermined. The germline V gene encodes CDR1 GTSNPN and CDR2 SVGIG (reference sequence). This CDR3 comprises 13 residues. V lost 4 bases to trimming and J lost 8 bases, with 14 bases between them.

This chain connects TRBV18 to TRBJ2-1; 11 bases align to TRBD2. The CDR3 consists of 16 residues. The germline gives CDR1 KGHSH, CDR2 LQKENI. J lost 10 bases, V lost 1 base, and 9 bases had no gene match. CDR3 bases: TGTGCCAGCTCACCACTACTAGCGGGAGAATCGGTCGAGCAGTTCTTC. Translated: CASSPLLAGESVEQFF.

V and J are TRBV28 and TRBJ1-2, with D maybe TRBD1 (5 bases). This CDR3 has 18 residues. Germline CDR1 and CDR2: MDHEN and SYDVKM. The V and J ends lost 4 bases and 4 bases respectively, with 25 bases between them. The chain's CDR3 is CASSSTLGAATALYGYTF. Here the CDR3 DNA reads TGTGCCAGCAGTTCCACCCTTGGAGCGGCGACAGCGCTCTATGGCTACACCTTC.

The chain employs TRBV4-1 and TRBJ1-2; D is uncertain. Trimming cost V 0 bases and J 4 bases, with 9 bases left between them. The CDR3 extends over 14 amino acids. Germline CDR1 MGHRA, CDR2 YSYEKL. Written as DNA, the CDR3 is TGCGCCAGCAGCCAAGAGACCAGGAGCTATGGCTACACCTTC. It encodes CASSQETRSYGYTF.

The V gene is TRBV28, the J gene TRBJ1-4; D might be TRBD1 (5 bases). V shed 5 bases and J shed 8 bases, with 9 bases lying between them. Germline V gene lookup returns CDR1 MDHEN and CDR2 SYDVKM. The CDR3 spans 12 residues. The chain's CDR3 is CASSGDREKLFF. CDR3 nucleotides: TGTGCCAGCAGTGGCGACAGAGAAAAACTGTTTTTT.

The chain joins TRBV30 to TRBJ2-2; 10 nucleotides agree with TRBD2. The CDR3 consists of 18 residues. The V and J ends lost 0 bases and 4 bases, in that order; junction bases with no gene match: 11. Germline loops: CDR1 GTSNPN, CDR2 SVGIG (reference sequence). This chain's CDR3 is CAWSVFPSGGARTGELFF. In DNA, the CDR3 is TGTGCCTGGAGTGTATTTCCCAGCGGGGGGGCACGCACCGGGGAGCTGTTTTTT.

The rearrangement links TRBV25-1 to TRBJ2-3; maybe TRBD2 (6 bases). The V end was cut by 5 bases, the J end by 12 bases, with 21 bases between. Per germline, CDR1 MGHDK and CDR2 SYGVNS. This CDR3 contains 14 residues. The CDR3 sequence: CASSSPGGRSVQYF. CDR3 bases: TGTGCCAGCAGTTCTCCCGGGGGTAGAAGTGTCCAGTATTTT.

The gene calls are TRBV6-1 and TRBJ1-4; D unclear. Trimming removed 3 bases at V and 0 bases at J, with 11 bases between. This CDR3 has 16 residues. The germline gives CDR1 MNHNS, CDR2 SASEGT. CDR3: CASSDGTAATNEKLFF. CDR3 nucleotide sequence: TGTGCCAGCAGTGACGGAACTGCAGCAACTAATGAAAAACTGTTTTTT.

The J gene is TRBJ1-5, the V gene TRBV19; D might be TRBD1 (5 bases). The CDR3 has 14 residues. The V and J ends lost 8 bases and 4 bases respectively, with 15 bases between them. Germline loops: CDR1 LNHDA, CDR2 SQIVND (reference sequence). CDR3 protein: CASGWDLANQPQHF. In DNA form, the CDR3 reads TGTGCCAGTGGTTGGGACCTGGCAAATCAGCCCCAGCATTTT.

CDR3 sequence (DNA): TGTGCCAGCAGCGCCCTGGTCCGGAATGAGCAGTTCTTC. Residues: CASSALVRNEQFF. The chain links TRBV6-1 to TRBJ2-1; D is unresolved. Trimming pared 6 bases from V and 7 bases from J, leaving 13 bases between. Per germline, CDR1 MNHNS and CDR2 SASEGT. This CDR3 comprises 13 residues.

This chain uses TRBV7-2 with TRBJ2-1; D is ambiguous. Germline values: CDR1 SGHTA, CDR2 FQGNSA. V was pared by 5 bases and J by 0 bases, with 11 bases between. The CDR3 loop spans 15 amino acids. CDR3 sequence (DNA): TGTGCCAGCAGCGTAGACTCTGGCTCCTACAATGAGCAGTTCTTC. It specifies CASSVDSGSYNEQFF.

The chain joins TRBV4-1 to TRBJ1-2; 7 nucleotides align to TRBD1. The germline gives CDR1 MGHRA, CDR2 YSYEKL. The V segment lost 2 bases and the J segment 1 base; nucleotides outside the gene matches: 16. There are 19 residues in the CDR3. Here the CDR3 reads CASSQKSAQTGHYNYGYTF. CDR3 bases: TGCGCCAGCAGCCAAAAAAGCGCTCAGACAGGGCATTATAACTATGGCTACACCTTC.